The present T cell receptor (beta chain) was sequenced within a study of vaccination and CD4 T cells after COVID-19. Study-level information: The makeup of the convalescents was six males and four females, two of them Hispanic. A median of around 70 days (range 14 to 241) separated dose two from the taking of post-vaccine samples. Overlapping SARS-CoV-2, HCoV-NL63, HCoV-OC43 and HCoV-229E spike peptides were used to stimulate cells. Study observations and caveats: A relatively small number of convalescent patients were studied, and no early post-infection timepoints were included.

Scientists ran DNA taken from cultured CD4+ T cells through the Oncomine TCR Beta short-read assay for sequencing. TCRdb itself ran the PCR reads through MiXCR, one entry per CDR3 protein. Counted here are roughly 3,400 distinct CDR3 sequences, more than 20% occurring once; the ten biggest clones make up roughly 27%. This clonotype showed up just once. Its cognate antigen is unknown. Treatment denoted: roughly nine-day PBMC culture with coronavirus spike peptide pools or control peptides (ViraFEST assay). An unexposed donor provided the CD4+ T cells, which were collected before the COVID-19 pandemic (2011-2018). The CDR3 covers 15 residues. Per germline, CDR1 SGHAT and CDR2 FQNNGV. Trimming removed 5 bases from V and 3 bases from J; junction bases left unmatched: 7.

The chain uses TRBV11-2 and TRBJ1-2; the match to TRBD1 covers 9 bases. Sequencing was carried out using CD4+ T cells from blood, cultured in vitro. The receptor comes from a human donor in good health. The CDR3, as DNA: TGTGCCAGCAGCAAGGACAGGGGATCCTACTATGGCTACACCTTC. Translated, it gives CASSKDRGSYYGYTF.